The T cell receptor (beta chain) described here comes from a study of cytomegalovirus exposure and HLA in healthy donors. The CDR3 covers 17 residues. Looked up from germline, CDR1 is SGHRS and CDR2 is YFSETQ. The V segment lost 7 bases and the J segment 7 bases; nucleotides outside the gene matches: 17. Primers for the PCR totalled 60 Vbeta and 13 Jbeta. Some clones are missing from TCRdb's copy, which holds only in-frame ones; the method was immunoSEQ multiplex PCR. The repertoire holds 150,000 to 200,000 clones, with roughly 80% as singletons. Findings and limits, study-wide: Among TCR sequences, most were rare, though some public TCRs appeared in many donors. Listed as cytomegalovirus-associated were 164 TCR beta chains. For cytomegalovirus status, the classifier reportedly gave diagnoses with high specificity and sensitivity.

Note on this clone: As yet, its antigen is unknown.

The clonotype was recovered from a woman between 18 and 30 years old in good health and CMV-seronegative. Sequencing was done on a sample of PBMCs. The chain recombines TRBV5-1 with TRBJ2-1; the match to TRBD2 covers 10 bases. CDR3 loop: CASFITSGIDVRNEQFF. The DNA of the CDR3 is TGCGCCAGCTTTATCACTAGCGGGATTGATGTGCGGAATGAGCAGTTCTTC.